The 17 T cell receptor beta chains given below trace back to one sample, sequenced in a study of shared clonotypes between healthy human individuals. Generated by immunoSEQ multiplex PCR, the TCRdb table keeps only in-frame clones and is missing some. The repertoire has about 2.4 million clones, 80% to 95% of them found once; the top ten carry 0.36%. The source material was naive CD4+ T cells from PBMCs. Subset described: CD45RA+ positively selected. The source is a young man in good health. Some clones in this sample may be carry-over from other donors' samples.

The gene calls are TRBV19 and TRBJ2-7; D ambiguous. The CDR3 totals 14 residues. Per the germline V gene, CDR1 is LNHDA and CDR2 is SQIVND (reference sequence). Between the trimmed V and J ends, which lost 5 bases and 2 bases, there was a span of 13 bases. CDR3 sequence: CASSGRHEAYEQYF. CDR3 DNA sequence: TGTGCCAGTAGTGGGCGACATGAGGCCTACGAGCAGTACTTC.

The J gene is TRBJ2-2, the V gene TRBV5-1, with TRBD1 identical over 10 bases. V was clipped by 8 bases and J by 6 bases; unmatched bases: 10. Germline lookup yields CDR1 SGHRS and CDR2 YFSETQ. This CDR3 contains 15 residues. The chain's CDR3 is CARRQGATSSGELFF. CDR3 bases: TGCGCCAGACGACAGGGGGCGACGAGTTCCGGGGAGCTGTTTTTT.

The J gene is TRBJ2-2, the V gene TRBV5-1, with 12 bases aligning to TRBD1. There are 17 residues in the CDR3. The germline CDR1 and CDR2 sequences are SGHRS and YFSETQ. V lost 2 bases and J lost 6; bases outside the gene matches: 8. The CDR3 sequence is CASSFRPGQGASGELFF. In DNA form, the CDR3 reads TGCGCCAGCAGCTTTCGTCCGGGACAGGGGGCATCCGGGGAGCTGTTTTTT.

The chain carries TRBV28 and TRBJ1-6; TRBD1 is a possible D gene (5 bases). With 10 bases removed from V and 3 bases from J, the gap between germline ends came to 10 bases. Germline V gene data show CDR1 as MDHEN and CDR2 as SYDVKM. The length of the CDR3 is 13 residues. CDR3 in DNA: TGTGCCACCTCGACAGACTATAATTCACCCCTCCACTTT. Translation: CATSTDYNSPLHF.

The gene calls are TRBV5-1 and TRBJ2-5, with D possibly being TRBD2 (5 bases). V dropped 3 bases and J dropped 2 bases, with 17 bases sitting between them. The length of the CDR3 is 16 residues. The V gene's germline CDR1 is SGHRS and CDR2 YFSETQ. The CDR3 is CASSYQVGRVQETQYF. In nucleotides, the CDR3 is TGCGCCAGCAGCTACCAAGTGGGGAGAGTTCAAGAGACCCAGTACTTC. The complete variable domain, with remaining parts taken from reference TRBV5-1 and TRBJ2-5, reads KAGVTQTPRYLIKTRGQQVTLSCSPISGHRSVSWYQQTPGQGLQFLFEYFSETQRNKGNFPGRFSGRQFSNSRSEMNVSTLELGDSALYLCASSYQVGRVQETQYFGPGTRLLVL.

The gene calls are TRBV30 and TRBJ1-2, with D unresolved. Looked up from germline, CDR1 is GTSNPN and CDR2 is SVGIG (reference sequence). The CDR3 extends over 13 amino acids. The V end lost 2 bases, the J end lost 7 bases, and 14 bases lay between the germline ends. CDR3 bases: TGTGCCTGGAGTCCCAATGTAGTCGGTGGCTACACCTTC. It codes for CAWSPNVVGGYTF.

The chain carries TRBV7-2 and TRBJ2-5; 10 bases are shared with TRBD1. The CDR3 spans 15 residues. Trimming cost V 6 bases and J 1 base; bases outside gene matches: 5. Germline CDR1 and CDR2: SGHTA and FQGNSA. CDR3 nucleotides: TGTGCCAGCAGTAGGGACAGGGGAGGCCAAGAGACCCAGTACTTC. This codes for CASSRDRGGQETQYF. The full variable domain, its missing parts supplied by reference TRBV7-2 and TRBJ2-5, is GAGVSQSPSNKVTEKGKDVELRCDPISGHTALYWYRQSLGQGLEFLIYFQGNSAPDKSGLPSDRFSAERTGGSVSTLTIQRTQQEDSAVYLCASSRDRGGQETQYFGPGTRLLVL.

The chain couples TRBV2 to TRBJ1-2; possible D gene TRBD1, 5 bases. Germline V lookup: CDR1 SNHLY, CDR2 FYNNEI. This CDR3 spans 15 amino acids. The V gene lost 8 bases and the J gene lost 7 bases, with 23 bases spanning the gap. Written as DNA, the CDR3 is TGTGCCAGCGCTGAGTCCGGGGCGGGGATGGGTGGCTACACCTTC. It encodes CASAESGAGMGGYTF. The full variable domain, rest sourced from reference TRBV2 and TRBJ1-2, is EPEVTQTPSHQVTQMGQEVILRCVPISNHLYFYWYRQILGQKVEFLVSFYNNEISEKSEIFDDQFSVERPDGSNFTLKIRSTKLEDSAMYFCASAESGAGMGGYTFGSGTRLTVV.

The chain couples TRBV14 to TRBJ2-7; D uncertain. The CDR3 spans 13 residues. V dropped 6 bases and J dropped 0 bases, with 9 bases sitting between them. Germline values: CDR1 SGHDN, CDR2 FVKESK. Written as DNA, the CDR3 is TGTGCCAGCAGTACCCACTACTCCTACGAGCAGTACTTC. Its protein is CASSTHYSYEQYF.

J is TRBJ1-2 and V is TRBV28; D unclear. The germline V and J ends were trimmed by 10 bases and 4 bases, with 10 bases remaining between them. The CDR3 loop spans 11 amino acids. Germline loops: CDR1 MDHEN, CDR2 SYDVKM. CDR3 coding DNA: TGTGCCACCACGGATTCCTATGGCTACACCTTC. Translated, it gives CATTDSYGYTF.

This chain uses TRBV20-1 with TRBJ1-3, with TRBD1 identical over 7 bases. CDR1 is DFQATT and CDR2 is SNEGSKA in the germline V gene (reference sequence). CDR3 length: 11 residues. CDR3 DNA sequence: TGCCGAGGGACAGACGGAAACACCATATATTTT. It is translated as CRGTDGNTIYF.

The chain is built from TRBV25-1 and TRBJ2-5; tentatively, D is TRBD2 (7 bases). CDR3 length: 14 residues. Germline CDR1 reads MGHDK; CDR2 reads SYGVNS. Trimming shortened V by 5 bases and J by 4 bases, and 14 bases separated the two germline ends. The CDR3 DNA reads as TGTGCCAGCAGTCCACAGGGAGGGGGAGAGACCCAGTACTTC. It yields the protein CASSPQGGGETQYF.

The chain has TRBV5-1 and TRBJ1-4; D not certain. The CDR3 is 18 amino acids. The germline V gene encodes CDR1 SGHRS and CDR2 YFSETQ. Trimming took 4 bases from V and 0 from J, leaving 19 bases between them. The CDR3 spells CASSRDWRLAATNEKLFF. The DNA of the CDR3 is TGCGCCAGCAGCCGTGATTGGAGACTTGCTGCAACTAATGAAAAACTGTTTTTT.

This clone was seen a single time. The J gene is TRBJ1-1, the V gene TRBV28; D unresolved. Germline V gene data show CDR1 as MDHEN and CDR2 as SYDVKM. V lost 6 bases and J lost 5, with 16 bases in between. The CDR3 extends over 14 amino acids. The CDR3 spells CASSRQQIVTEAFF. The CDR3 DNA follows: TGTGCCAGCAGCCGGCAGCAGATCGTAACTGAAGCTTTCTTT.

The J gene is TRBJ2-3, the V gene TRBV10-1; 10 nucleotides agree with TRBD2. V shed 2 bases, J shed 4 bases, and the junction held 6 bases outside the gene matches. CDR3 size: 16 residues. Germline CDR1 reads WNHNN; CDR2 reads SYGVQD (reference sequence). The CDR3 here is CASSETSGARPDTQYF. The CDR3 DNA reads TGCGCCAGCAGTGAGACTAGCGGGGCCCGACCAGATACGCAGTATTTT.

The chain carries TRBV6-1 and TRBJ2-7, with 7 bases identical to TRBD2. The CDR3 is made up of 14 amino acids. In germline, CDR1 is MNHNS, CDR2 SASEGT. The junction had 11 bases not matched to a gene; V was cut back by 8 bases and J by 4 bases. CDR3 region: CASGTPSGTYEQYF. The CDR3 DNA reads TGTGCCAGCGGGACCCCTAGCGGAACTTACGAGCAGTACTTC.

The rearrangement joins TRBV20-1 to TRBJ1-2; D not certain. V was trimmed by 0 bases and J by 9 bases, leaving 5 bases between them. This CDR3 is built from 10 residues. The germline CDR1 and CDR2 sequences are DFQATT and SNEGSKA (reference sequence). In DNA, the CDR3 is TGCAGTGCTAGAGATTCGAGCTACACCTTC. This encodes CSARDSSYTF.